This entry lists 14 T cell receptor beta chains sequenced from one sample in a study of stem cell transplantation in POMP-related autoinflammatory disease. Clones were sequenced by immunoSEQ multiplex PCR, and TCRdb holds only the in-frame ones, with some missing. In the table there are about 4,900 clones, about 92% of which are singletons. Sequencing used CD8+ T cells from PBMCs, obtained after stem cell transplantation. The receptor set was obtained from a human patient with POMP-related autoinflammation and immune dysregulation (PRAID). These T cells may partly come from the graft donor.

This clone is a singleton in its sample. This chain uses TRBV24-1 with TRBJ2-2; D is uncertain. Germline V gene sequence: CDR1 KGHDR, CDR2 SFDVKD. The CDR3 is 15 residues long. The V and J ends lost 0 bases and 1 base respectively, with 5 bases between them. This CDR3 reads CATSDLDENTGELFF. CDR3 DNA sequence: TGTGCCACCAGTGATTTGGACGAGAACACCGGGGAGCTGTTTTTT.

The CDR3 region is CASSYSAVTGELFF. In DNA, the CDR3 is TGTGCCAGCAGTTACTCAGCGGTGACCGGGGAGCTGTTTTTT. This chain uses TRBV6-5 with TRBJ2-2, with D possibly being TRBD2 (5 bases). Germline lookup yields CDR1 MNHEY and CDR2 SVGAGI. Between the trimmed V and J ends, which lost 0 bases and 5 bases, there was a span of 7 bases. The CDR3 totals 14 residues.

The genes are TRBV9 and TRBJ1-1; 7 bases fit TRBD1. With V trimmed by 2 bases and J by 4 bases, 5 bases remained unmatched. The length of the CDR3 is 14 residues. Germline CDR1 SGDLS, CDR2 YYNGEE. The CDR3 DNA sequence: TGTGCCAGCAGCGTGGAAGGGACAGCCACTGAAGCTTTCTTT. This gives the protein CASSVEGTATEAFF.

V and J are TRBV13 and TRBJ2-7, with 14 bases lining up with TRBD2. The CDR3 has 15 residues. Losses at the gene ends were 1 base for V and 6 bases for J; bases not matched to a gene: 2. Germline V gene data show CDR1 as PRHDT and CDR2 as FYEKMQ (reference sequence). This CDR3 is CASSLVGTSGGEQYF. The CDR3 nucleotides are TGTGCCAGCAGCTTAGTAGGGACTAGCGGGGGCGAGCAGTACTTC.

This chain joins TRBV2 and TRBJ2-7; 7 bases are shared with TRBD1. Germline CDR1 SNHLY, CDR2 FYNNEI. Trimming took 2 bases from V and 3 from J; bases not matched to a gene: 7. This CDR3 region has 15 residues. CDR3 bases: TGTGCCAGCAGTGAAACAGTAACAGGGGTCTACGAGCAGTACTTC. Its protein product is CASSETVTGVYEQYF.

As concerns this clone: The junction differs from germline at one of its ends, possibly a read error. The rearrangement uses TRBV10-3 and TRBJ2-2, with D perhaps matching TRBD1 or TRBD2 (5 bases each). The CDR3 has 14 amino acids. Germline V gene lookup returns CDR1 ENHRY and CDR2 SYGVKD. The chain's CDR3 is CAINEGKNTGELFF. The CDR3 region has the DNA TGTGCCATCAATGAGGGGAAGAACACCGGGGAGCTGTTTTTT.

This chain uses TRBV30 with TRBJ2-7; 10 bases are a match to TRBD2. This CDR3 is built from 14 residues. V trimming: 5 bases; J trimming: 5 bases; junction bases outside the gene matches: 9. Germline CDR1 is GTSNPN and CDR2 is SVGIG (reference sequence). The CDR3, as DNA: TGTGCCTGGGGTCCAGTAGCGGGAGGCCACGAGCAGTACTTC. Translated: CAWGPVAGGHEQYF.

V usage is TRBV4-3 and J usage is TRBJ2-3; unclear D gene. Germline V lookup: CDR1 LGHNA, CDR2 YSLEER. There are 17 residues in the CDR3. With 1 base removed from V and 0 bases from J, the gap between germline ends came to 14 bases. CDR3 nucleotides: TGCGCCAGCAGCCAAGGTCTCGAAACGTCTAGCACAGATACGCAGTATTTT. This translates into CASSQGLETSSTDTQYF.

This rearrangement joins TRBV11-3 to TRBJ2-3; 8 nucleotides agree with TRBD1. Trimming took 6 bases from V and 5 from J; bases not matched to a gene: 4. CDR3 length: 13 residues. Germline assignment: CDR1 SGHNT and CDR2 YENEEA. As DNA, the CDR3 is TGTGCCAGCAGGGACAGGGATGGAGATACGCAGTATTTT. Translation gives CASRDRDGDTQYF. Full variable domain (outside the CDR3, taken from reference TRBV11-3 and TRBJ2-3): EAGVVQSPRYKIIEKKQPVAFWCNPISGHNTLYWYLQNLGQGPELLIRYENEEAVDDSQLPKDRFSAERLKGVDSTLKIQPAELGDSAVYLCASRDRDGDTQYFGPGTRLTVL.

The chain links TRBV5-6 to TRBJ1-2, with 12 bases aligning to TRBD1. CDR3 length: 15 residues. From germline, CDR1 is SGHDT and CDR2 YYEEEE. The trim removed 0 bases at V and 6 bases at J, leaving 3 bases unmatched. The DNA for the CDR3 is TGTGCCAGCAGCTTGGTCGGGACAGGGGGCAATGGCTACACCTTC. It translates to CASSLVGTGGNGYTF.

This sequence joins TRBV11-3 and TRBJ2-7, with 10 bases fitting TRBD2. Trimming at V came to 4 bases and at J to 5 bases, leaving 14 bases not matched to a gene. This CDR3 contains 17 residues. CDR1 and CDR2 (germline): SGHNT, YENEEA. CDR3 nucleotides: TGTGCCAGCAGCTCCCCTACGGGAGCGGGAGGGTCCAACGAGCAGTACTTC. Translating it yields CASSSPTGAGGSNEQYF.

The V call is TRBV5-1, the J call TRBJ2-3; 9 bases line up with TRBD1. Germline V lookup: CDR1 SGHRS, CDR2 YFSETQ. The CDR3 runs to 18 residues. The V and J ends lost 4 bases and 0 bases, in that order; junction bases with no gene match: 12. For the CDR3, the DNA is TGCGCCAGCAGCCCGCCCCGCTCCGGGACAGGGAGCACAGATACGCAGTATTTT. Translating it yields CASSPPRSGTGSTDTQYF.

The DNA for the CDR3 is TGTGCCAGCAGCCAAAGACAGGTGCCCACAGATACGCAGTATTTT. Its protein is CASSQRQVPTDTQYF. The V call is TRBV3-1 (or the pseudogene TRBV3-2), the J call TRBJ2-3; TRBD1 might be the D (6 bases). V was cut by 2 bases and J by 2 bases, with 11 bases left in between. CDR1 is LGHDT and CDR2 is YNNKEL in the germline V gene (reference sequence). The CDR3 loop spans 15 amino acids.

This clone was picked up one time. The chain combines TRBV28 with TRBJ2-2; D ambiguous. The CDR3 consists of 14 residues. Trimming cost V 3 bases and J 6 bases, with 11 bases left between them. CDR1 and CDR2 (germline): MDHEN, SYDVKM. CDR3 bases: TGTGCCAGCAGTTTCTCCAACAGTCCCGGGGAGCTGTTTTTT. It is translated as CASSFSNSPGELFF.